Following are 10 T cell receptor beta chains from one sample sequenced in a study of regulatory T cells in long-lasting Graves disease. Time point in this sample: newly diagnosed GD, antithyroid drugs for less than 3 months. From RNA extracted from PBMCs, the TCR library was made. Libraries of TCR beta came from iRepertoire HTBI primers plus Arm-PCR of CDR3 regions. TCRdb reprocessed the multiplex PCR reads via MiXCR and lists one record per CDR3 protein. The sample lists around 450,000 distinct CDR3 sequences, 15% to 20% occurring once. The sample also formed part of further work on T cells in Graves' hyperthyroidism and ophthalmopathy.

The sample in question was peripheral blood mononuclear cells (PBMCs), obtained at new diagnosis, from a patient treated with antithyroid drugs. The receptors shown here come from a man in his forties with Graves disease.

This rearrangement joins TRBV6-1 to TRBJ2-3; 11 bases align to TRBD2. There are 14 residues in the CDR3. Germline V gives CDR1 MNHNS, CDR2 SASEGT. Losses at the gene ends were 6 bases for V and 6 bases for J; bases not matched to a gene: 5. Here the CDR3 DNA reads TGTGCCAGCAGGGCCGGGACTAGCGGCGATACGCAGTATTTT. It codes for CASRAGTSGDTQYF.

The sample holds a few counts of this clonotype. This chain joins TRBV20-1 and TRBJ2-7; 11 bases are shared with TRBD2. The CDR3 has 14 residues. Unmatched junction bases numbered 5, after V lost 2 bases and J lost 5 bases. The germline V gene has CDR1 DFQATT and CDR2 SNEGSKA (reference sequence). The DNA for the CDR3 is TGCAGTGCTAGAACACTAGCGGGAGTCAACGAGCAGTACTTC. Its translation: CSARTLAGVNEQYF.

This clonotype was seen many times. CDR3 nucleotides: TGTGCCAGCACCCACCCGACTAGCGGGAGGGCATATGAGCAGTTCTTC. Protein sequence: CASTHPTSGRAYEQFF. This chain uses TRBV12-3 or TRBV12-4 with TRBJ2-1, with 14 bases lining up with TRBD2. The junction had 10 bases not matched to a gene; V was cut back by 7 bases and J by 8 bases. The CDR3 length is 16 residues.

This clonotype was observed many times. The chain has TRBV6-1 and TRBJ2-7; 12 bases map to TRBD2. CDR3 length equals 14 residues. Germline CDR1 reads MNHNS; CDR2 reads SASEGT. V gave up 5 bases and J gave up 3 bases; unmatched junction bases: 2. The DNA for the CDR3 is TGTGCCAGCAGTACGACTAGCGGGAGCTACGAGCAGTACTTC. It encodes CASSTTSGSYEQYF.

The chain has TRBV20-1 and TRBJ2-2, with D perhaps assigned TRBD1 or TRBD2 (5 bases each). CDR3 length: 16 amino acids. Germline V lookup: CDR1 DFQATT, CDR2 SNEGSKA (reference sequence). Trimming left V 3 bases short and J 6 bases short, with 20 bases between. CDR3 nucleotides: TGCAGTGCTAGTGGACACGGGCTCAGGACTTCCGGGGAGCTGTTTTTT. Its translation is CSASGHGLRTSGELFF.

This clonotype came up a few times. The rearrangement links TRBV5-1 to TRBJ2-2, with 8 bases lining up with TRBD1. J was trimmed by 3 bases and V by 0 bases; bases with no gene match: 10. The CDR3 length is 18 residues. Germline-derived CDR1 and CDR2 are SGHRS and YFSETQ. CDR3 in DNA: TGCGCCAGCAGCTTGGCCCGTAAGGCAGGGGGCGACACCGGGGAGCTGTTTTTT. This sequence encodes CASSLARKAGGDTGELFF.

V is TRBV9 and J is TRBJ2-1; TRBD2 is a possible D gene (6 bases). The CDR3 is 14 amino acids. Germline-derived CDR1 and CDR2 are SGDLS and YYNGEE. The V end was cut by 1 base, the J end by 7 bases, with 12 bases between. CDR3 amino acids: CASSVQGGRNEQFF. CDR3 nucleotides: TGTGCCAGCAGCGTACAGGGAGGTAGAAATGAGCAGTTCTTC.

This clonotype has a count of ten or more. The V gene is TRBV2, the J gene TRBJ2-3; D is unclear. V lost 6 bases, J lost 6 bases, and 10 bases lay in between. The germline gives CDR1 SNHLY, CDR2 FYNNEI. This CDR3 comprises 12 residues. The CDR3 DNA reads TGTGCCAGCAGGCCCACCAGTGATACGCAGTATTTT. Its translation: CASRPTSDTQYF.

The J gene is TRBJ1-3, the V gene TRBV9, with TRBD1 matching 7 bases. The germline V gene has CDR1 SGDLS and CDR2 YYNGEE. The CDR3 is 15 amino acids. V dropped 4 bases and J dropped 2; count of bases not matched to a gene: 6. The CDR3 region is CASSLTGQPGNTIYF. The CDR3, as DNA: TGTGCCAGCAGCTTGACGGGACAGCCTGGAAACACCATATATTTT.

V usage is TRBV28 and J usage is TRBJ2-7; D is perhaps TRBD2 (5 bases). Germline CDR1 MDHEN, CDR2 SYDVKM. This CDR3 spans 12 amino acids. The V end lost 7 bases, the J end lost 7 bases, and 14 bases lay between the germline ends. CDR3 amino acids: CASTTTHLEQYF. The CDR3 region has the DNA TGTGCCAGCACGACTACCCACTTGGAGCAGTACTTC.